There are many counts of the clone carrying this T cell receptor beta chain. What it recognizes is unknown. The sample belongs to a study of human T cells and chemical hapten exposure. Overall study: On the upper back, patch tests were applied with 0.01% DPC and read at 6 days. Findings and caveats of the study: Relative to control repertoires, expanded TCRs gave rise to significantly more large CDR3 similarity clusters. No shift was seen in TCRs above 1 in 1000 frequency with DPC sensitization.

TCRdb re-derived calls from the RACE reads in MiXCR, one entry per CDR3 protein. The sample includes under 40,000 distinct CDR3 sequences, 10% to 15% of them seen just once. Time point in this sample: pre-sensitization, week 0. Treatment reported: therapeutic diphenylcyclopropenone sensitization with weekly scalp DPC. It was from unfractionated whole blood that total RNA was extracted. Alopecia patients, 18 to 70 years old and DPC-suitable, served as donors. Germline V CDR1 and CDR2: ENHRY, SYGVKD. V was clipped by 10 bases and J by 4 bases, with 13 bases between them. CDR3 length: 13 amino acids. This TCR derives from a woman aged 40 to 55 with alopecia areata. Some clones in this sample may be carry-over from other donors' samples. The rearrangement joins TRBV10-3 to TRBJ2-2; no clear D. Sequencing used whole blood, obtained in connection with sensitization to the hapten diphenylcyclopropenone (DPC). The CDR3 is CATSSVGTGELFF. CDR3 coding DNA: TGTGCCACCTCGTCAGTGGGCACCGGGGAGCTGTTTTTT.